This T cell receptor beta chain appears in the sequencing data of a study of shared clonotypes between healthy human individuals. Sequencing used immunoSEQ multiplex PCR; TCRdb keeps in-frame clones, though not all of them. The table lists about 2,200,000 clones, about 93% of them singletons. This CDR3 spans 13 amino acids. With 5 bases removed from V and 0 bases from J, the gap between germline ends came to 5 bases. Germline CDR1 and CDR2: SGHTS and YDEGEE. The naive CD8 fraction comprised CD45RO-negative cells positively selected for CCR7 and excluded terminally differentiated effector memory CD45RA+ cells.

Source material: naive CD8+ T cells from PBMCs. This chain connects TRBV5-8 to TRBJ1-4; D is undetermined. The TCR comes from a man aged 18 to 35 in good health. Some clones in this sample may be carry-over from other donors' samples. The DNA of the CDR3 is TGTGCCAGCAGAGAGGCAACTAATGAAAAACTGTTTTTT. It specifies CASREATNEKLFF.